This entry is about one T cell receptor (beta chain). Its antigen remains unidentified. RNA was extracted and reverse transcribed into cDNA as the sequencing template. Measured with immunoSEQ multiplex PCR; TCRdb has only the in-frame clones, and not every one. Found here are fewer than 250,000 clones, 60% of them singletons; the top ten hold around 0.7%. Germline V CDR1 and CDR2: SQVTM, ANQGSEA. The CDR3 consists of 14 residues. The ends lost 5 bases at V and 5 bases at J; junction bases unmatched: 12. The sample belongs to a study of CD8+ T cells in alopecia areata. Study-level background: The share of scalp area affected provided the severity score for treated patients. Broader study findings: Amid tofacitinib therapy, many expanded lesional clones stayed present in scalp and blood.

Sample treatment: oral pan-JAK inhibitor, 5-10 mg twice daily. Peripheral blood and lesional scalp punch biopsies were taken from alopecia areata patients. PBMCs provided sorted CD4+ and CD8+ T cells. The chain employs TRBV29-1 and TRBJ2-7; 7 bases are shared with TRBD1. The source is a human donor with alopecia areata. The material was CD4+ T cells sorted from blood, obtained at week 4, from a patient treated with tofacitinib. CDR3 sequence (DNA): TGCAGCGTTCGTAAGCAGGGGGAATCGGACGAGCAGTACTTC. Protein sequence: CSVRKQGESDEQYF.